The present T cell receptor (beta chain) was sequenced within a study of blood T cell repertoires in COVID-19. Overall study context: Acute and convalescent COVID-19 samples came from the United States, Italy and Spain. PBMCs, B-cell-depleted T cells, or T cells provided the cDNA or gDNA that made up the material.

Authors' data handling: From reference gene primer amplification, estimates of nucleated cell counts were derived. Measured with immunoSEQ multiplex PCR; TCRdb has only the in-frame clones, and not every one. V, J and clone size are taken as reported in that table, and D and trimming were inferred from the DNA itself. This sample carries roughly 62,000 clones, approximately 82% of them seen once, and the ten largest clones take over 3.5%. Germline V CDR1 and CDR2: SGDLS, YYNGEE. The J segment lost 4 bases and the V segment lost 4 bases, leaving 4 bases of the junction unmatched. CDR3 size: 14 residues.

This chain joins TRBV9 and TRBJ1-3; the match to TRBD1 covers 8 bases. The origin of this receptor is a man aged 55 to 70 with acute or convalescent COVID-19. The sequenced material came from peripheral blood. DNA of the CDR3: TGTGCCAGCAGCCAAACAGGGGGGGGAAACACCATATATTTT. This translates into CASSQTGGGNTIYF.